The T cell receptor beta chain under discussion was sequenced for a study of beta chain features in type 1 diabetes. The CDR3 is made up of 13 amino acids. The germline CDR1 and CDR2 sequences are MRHNA and SNTAGT. All of the isolated RNA was reverse transcribed, so expressed TCRB transcripts were sequenced. Using immunoSEQ multiplex PCR, the repertoire was profiled, and TCRdb retains in-frame clones only, with some absent. The sample holds 300,000 to 350,000 clones, around 7.6% seen once. In its sample, this clone was seen many times. An end of the junction does not agree with germline; a read error may underlie this.

The rearrangement uses TRBV6-4 and TRBJ2-7; TRBD1 matches at 8 bases. Sequenced input: central memory CD4+ T cells from blood. The clonotype was recovered from a woman between 18 and 29 years old in good health. Here the CDR3 reads CATSKTGENEQYF. The DNA for the CDR3 is TGTGCCACCAGTAAGACAGGGGAAAACGAGCAGTACTTC.